This TCR beta chain was sequenced in a study of control samples from healthy donors and cancer patients. CDR1 is LNHDA, CDR2 SQIVND, per germline (reference sequence). The CDR3 loop spans 14 amino acids. V was cut by 6 bases and J by 0 bases, with 9 bases left in between. Clones were read by immunoSEQ multiplex PCR, and TCRdb kept only the in-frame ones, dropping some. The sample records around 12,000 clones, around 92% being singletons. The sample was PBMCs. The V gene is TRBV19, the J gene TRBJ1-3, with D unclear. This sequence was found in a man older than 75 with lung cancer. CDR3 bases: TGTGCCAGTAGCCCAGGATACTCTGGAAACACCATATATTTT. Encoded protein: CASSPGYSGNTIYF.